This T cell receptor (beta chain) appears in the sequencing data of a study of blood T cell repertoires in COVID-19. For the study at large: Samples came from the United States, Italy and Spain, spanning acute and convalescent COVID-19. PBMCs, B-cell-depleted T cells, or T cells provided the cDNA or gDNA that made up the material.

Germline loops: CDR1 MNHEY, CDR2 SVGEGT. The CDR3 covers 15 residues. V was trimmed by 2 bases and J by 6 bases, leaving 16 bases between them. Enrolled during active infection, Seattle patients were then followed longitudinally. Under the authors' procedure: Amplifying reference gene primers gave estimates of nucleated cell counts. The method was immunoSEQ multiplex PCR; TCRdb's version includes in-frame clones alone and lacks a portion of them. Clone size and V and J calls were adopted from that table, with D and trimming inferred from the DNA. This table has just under 60,000 clones, about 80% appearing once.

The sequenced sample was peripheral blood. The receptor comes from a man of 80 years or more with COVID-19, enrolled during active disease. The V gene is TRBV6-2 or TRBV6-3, the J gene TRBJ1-1; D possibly corresponds to TRBD1 (5 bases). The CDR3 DNA follows: TGTGCCAGCAGTTACCCCTCGGCAGGGTACGCTGAAGCTTTCTTT. Translation gives CASSYPSAGYAEAFF.